These 8 T cell receptor beta chains were sequenced from one sample in a study of blood T cell repertoires in COVID-19. Method: immunoSEQ multiplex PCR; TCRdb's copy keeps in-frame clones and lacks some. The sample holds about 130,000 clones; about 80% are singletons and the top ten take around 4%. The material sequenced was peripheral blood. Receptors were obtained from a woman aged 45-65 years with acute or convalescent COVID-19.

This chain joins TRBV6-6 and TRBJ1-1; the D gene is possibly TRBD1 (5 bases). This CDR3 is 14 amino acids long. The germline V gene encodes CDR1 MNHNY and CDR2 SVGAGI (reference sequence). V lost 8 bases to trimming and J lost 2 bases, with 15 bases between them. The CDR3 sequence is CASGLLGANTEAFF. The CDR3 DNA reads TGTGCCAGCGGTCTTTTAGGGGCCAACACTGAAGCTTTCTTT.

This clone has only a few counts. This chain uses TRBV11-2 with TRBJ1-2; 7 bases map to TRBD1. The V and J ends lost 0 bases and 7 bases, in that order; junction bases with no gene match: 8. The CDR3 contains 15 residues. Germline values: CDR1 SGHAT, CDR2 FQNNGV. CDR3 residues: CASSLEPTGSSGYTF. In DNA, the CDR3 is TGTGCCAGCAGCTTAGAGCCGACAGGGTCGAGTGGCTACACCTTC.

The V call is TRBV15, the J call TRBJ2-3, with 9 bases aligning to TRBD2. V shed 0 bases, J shed 3 bases, and the junction held 7 bases outside the gene matches. Germline-derived CDR1 and CDR2 are LNHNV and YYDKDF (reference sequence). The CDR3 is 17 residues long. The CDR3 DNA reads TGTGCCACCAGCAGAGATCTCGCTAGCGGGGTTACAGATACGCAGTATTTT. Protein: CATSRDLASGVTDTQYF.

The V gene is TRBV5-4, the J gene TRBJ1-2; no clear D gene. The germline V gene has CDR1 SGHNT and CDR2 YYREEE (reference sequence). Trimming removed 0 bases from V and 4 bases from J, with 7 bases in between. The CDR3 is made up of 13 amino acids. In nucleotides, the CDR3 is TGTGCCAGCAGCTTGGAGAGGAGCTATGGCTACACCTTC. It is translated as CASSLERSYGYTF.

The chain links TRBV6-6 to TRBJ2-1; 11 nucleotides align to TRBD2. Unmatched junction bases numbered 7, after V lost 5 bases and J lost 4 bases. This CDR3 is built from 16 residues. The germline CDR1 and CDR2 sequences are MNHNY and SVGAGI (reference sequence). CDR3 in amino acids: CASSRSLAGGYNEQFF. The CDR3 coding sequence is TGTGCCAGCAGTCGTTCGCTAGCGGGGGGATACAATGAGCAGTTCTTC.

This clone was picked up one time. This rearrangement joins TRBV5-8 to TRBJ1-5; 7 bases are shared with TRBD1. The junction had 9 bases not matched to a gene; V was cut back by 3 bases and J by 6 bases. The CDR3 spans 15 residues. Per the germline V gene, CDR1 is SGHTS and CDR2 is YDEGEE. The CDR3 spells CASSYRGGVGQPQHF. The CDR3, as DNA: TGTGCCAGCAGCTACAGGGGCGGCGTGGGTCAGCCCCAGCATTTT.

CDR3 in amino acids: CASREKRQWSTEAFF. The DNA of the CDR3 is TGTGCCAGTAGGGAAAAGCGACAGTGGAGCACTGAAGCTTTCTTT. The chain employs TRBV19 and TRBJ1-1; D possibly corresponds to TRBD1 (5 bases). Germline assignment: CDR1 LNHDA and CDR2 SQIVND (reference sequence). The CDR3 is 15 amino acids. Deletions cut 6 bases from V and 4 bases from J, with 18 bases between.

J is TRBJ1-5 and V is TRBV5-5, with 9 bases matching TRBD1. V dropped 4 bases and J dropped 2; count of bases not matched to a gene: 4. The CDR3 has 15 amino acids. Germline V gene lookup returns CDR1 SGHKS and CDR2 YYEKEE (reference sequence). The CDR3 DNA sequence: TGTGCCAGCAGCAGGGACAGGGCCCGCAATCAGCCCCAGCATTTT. Protein sequence: CASSRDRARNQPQHF.